A selection of T cell receptor beta chains follows, all from one sample in a study of T cell responses to AZD1222 COVID-19 vaccine. Profiled with immunoSEQ multiplex PCR; TCRdb holds only in-frame clones, not every one. The sample lists 110,000 to 150,000 clones, roughly 92% occurring once. The input for sequencing was peripheral blood, taken on day 0 of AZD1222 vaccination. The origin of the receptors is an adult in good health. Each CDR3 is given with its conserved first and last residue. A D gene is named only where the DNA matches it firmly. Where a row states a size, it is once, few, many or the class of an expanded clone; other rows omit it.

V,D,size,J,CDR3,DNA
TRBV20-1,.,.,TRBJ2-7,CSASFRQRTYEQYF,TGCAGTGCTAGTTTTCGTCAGCGGACCTACGAGCAGTACTTC
TRBV9,.,.,TRBJ2-2,CASSVYAGELFF,TGTGCCAGCAGCGTGTACGCCGGGGAGCTGTTTTTT
TRBV29-1,.,.,TRBJ1-1,CSVGVQRGTEAFF,TGCAGCGTGGGGGTACAAAGGGGCACTGAAGCTTTCTTT
TRBV19,TRBD2,.,TRBJ2-4,CASGEGKNIQYF,TGTGCCAGTGGGGAGGGGAAAAACATTCAGTACTTC
TRBV28,.,.,TRBJ2-6,CASTYRGISGANVLTF,TGTGCCAGCACGTATCGGGGGATCTCTGGGGCCAACGTCCTGACTTTC
TRBV7-9,.,.,TRBJ1-3,CASSLGAGISGNTIYF,TGTGCCAGCAGCTTGGGGGCAGGGATCTCTGGAAACACCATATATTTT
TRBV3-1/TRBV3-2,TRBD1,.,TRBJ2-7,CASSQADRSYEQYF,TGTGCCAGCAGCCAAGCGGACAGGTCCTACGAGCAGTACTTC
TRBV15,.,.,TRBJ2-1,CATSRDRDNEQFF,TGTGCCACCAGCAGAGATCGAGACAATGAGCAGTTCTTC
TRBV9,TRBD1,.,TRBJ2-5,CASSVALQGLEETQYF,TGTGCCAGCAGCGTGGCCCTACAGGGGCTCGAAGAGACCCAGTACTTC
TRBV14,TRBD1,.,TRBJ2-5,CASSLLEGAKETQYF,TGTGCCAGCAGCCTTCTCGAGGGGGCGAAGGAGACCCAGTACTTC
TRBV10-1,TRBD2,.,TRBJ2-1,CASSEQSRGLAGGPRANEQFF,TGCGCCAGCAGCGAACAGAGCCGCGGACTAGCGGGAGGGCCTAGGGCCAATGAGCAGTTCTTC
TRBV28,.,.,TRBJ2-7,CASSFGAYEQYF,TGTGCCAGCAGTTTTGGGGCCTACGAGCAGTACTTC
TRBV5-4,.,.,TRBJ1-1,CASTTDSKNTEAFF,TGTGCCAGCACCACGGACAGCAAAAACACTGAAGCTTTCTTT
TRBV2,TRBD1,few,TRBJ1-2,CASSLTGVYGYTF,TGTGCCAGCAGTCTAACAGGGGTCTATGGCTACACCTTC
TRBV2,.,few,TRBJ1-5,CASSEQGEGQPQHF,TGTGCCAGCAGCGAACAAGGGGAGGGCCAGCCCCAGCATTTT
TRBV28,.,.,TRBJ2-7,CASRYGGPRHEQYF,TGTGCCAGCCGGTATGGGGGGCCCCGGCACGAGCAGTACTTC
TRBV15,.,once,TRBJ1-5,CATSRDPRRNQPQHF,TGTGCCACCAGCAGAGATCCTAGGCGCAATCAGCCCCAGCATTTT
TRBV5-1,.,.,TRBJ2-3,CASNLGEVSADTQYF,TGCGCCAGCAATCTGGGGGAGGTGAGCGCAGATACGCAGTATTTT
TRBV2,.,.,TRBJ2-3,CASSEFMEGPDTQYF,TGTGCCAGCAGTGAATTTATGGAGGGGCCAGATACGCAGTATTTT
TRBV4-1,TRBD2,.,TRBJ2-7,CASSLVGGSPYF,TGCGCCAGCAGCCTTGTGGGCGGGAGCCCCTACTTC
TRBV27,.,.,TRBJ1-5,CASSSGLRQPQHF,TGTGCCAGCAGTTCAGGGTTGCGGCAGCCCCAGCATTTT
TRBV6-4,.,.,TRBJ1-1,CASSEGWGRTEAFF,TGTGCCAGCAGCGAAGGTTGGGGGAGGACTGAAGCTTTCTTT
TRBV19,.,few,TRBJ1-2,CASQWGAGYGYTF,TGTGCCAGCCAATGGGGAGCGGGCTATGGCTACACCTTC
TRBV6-5,TRBD1,.,TRBJ2-7,CASRKEQGALYEQYF,TGTGCCAGCAGAAAGGAACAGGGGGCCCTCTACGAGCAGTACTTC
TRBV5-1,.,.,TRBJ1-1,CASSLRVGNTEAFF,TGCGCCAGCAGCCTCAGGGTTGGGAACACTGAAGCTTTCTTT
TRBV18,.,.,TRBJ2-3,CASSALPGPDTDTQYF,TGTGCCAGCTCAGCTTTGCCGGGTCCCGACACAGATACGCAGTATTTT
TRBV5-1,.,.,TRBJ2-2,CASSDTGELFF,TGCGCCAGCTCTGACACCGGGGAGCTGTTTTTT
TRBV6-5,TRBD1,once,TRBJ2-7,CASSDPGGGRYEQYF,TGTGCCAGCAGCGACCCAGGGGGCGGACGCTACGAGCAGTACTTC
TRBV6-4,.,.,TRBJ2-3,CASSDGLAPDTQYF,TGTGCCAGCAGTGACGGGCTCGCGCCGGATACGCAGTATTTT
TRBV27,TRBD1,.,TRBJ1-2,CASRRLLQGALLSGYTF,TGTGCCAGCAGACGATTACTCCAGGGGGCCTTACTTAGTGGCTACACCTTC
TRBV18,TRBD1,once,TRBJ1-4,CASSPLEGAGEKLFF,TGTGCCAGCTCACCTCTTGAGGGGGCAGGTGAAAAACTGTTTTTT
TRBV27,.,.,TRBJ2-7,CASSFVRGGAHEQYF,TGTGCCAGCAGTTTCGTTCGTGGGGGAGCCCACGAGCAGTACTTC
TRBV24-1,.,.,TRBJ2-5,CATSDGQQETQYF,TGTGCCACCAGTGATGGCCAGCAAGAGACCCAGTACTTC